The next 26 T cell receptor beta chains were all read from a single sample in a study of blood T cell repertoires in COVID-19. Produced via immunoSEQ multiplex PCR; TCRdb's table is partial and in-frame only. The sample carries 350,000 to 450,000 clones, around 85% recorded once. The specimen sequenced was peripheral blood. These receptors all come from a woman aged 18 to 35 with acute or convalescent COVID-19.

This chain uses TRBV19 with TRBJ1-1; D perhaps matches TRBD1 (5 bases). Germline CDR1 is LNHDA and CDR2 is SQIVND (reference sequence). The CDR3 contains 14 residues. Trimming left V 5 bases short and J 2 bases short, with 12 bases between. CDR3 sequence reads: CASSLPRANTEAFF. In DNA, the CDR3 is TGTGCCAGTAGTTTGCCCAGGGCCAACACTGAAGCTTTCTTT.

The chain's CDR3 is CSVEGGIYGYTF. CDR3 nucleotides: TGCAGCGTTGAAGGAGGTATATATGGCTACACCTTC. This chain links TRBV29-1 with TRBJ1-2; D is uncertain. Trimming cost V 1 base and J 5 bases, with 8 bases left between them. In germline, CDR1 is SQVTM, CDR2 ANQGSEA. The CDR3 sequence is 12 residues long.

This clone occurred once. This chain uses TRBV6-5 with TRBJ2-2, with D possibly matching TRBD2 (5 bases). V was clipped by 6 bases and J by 4 bases, with 6 bases between them. Germline V gene data show CDR1 as MNHEY and CDR2 as SVGAGI. There are 12 residues in the CDR3. This chain's CDR3 is CASSLATGELFF. The CDR3 DNA reads as TGTGCCAGCAGCCTAGCCACCGGGGAGCTGTTTTTT.

This clone showed up just a few times. This rearrangement joins TRBV2 to TRBJ2-2; maybe TRBD1 (5 bases). Germline values: CDR1 SNHLY, CDR2 FYNNEI. CDR3 size: 14 residues. The V gene lost 5 bases and the J gene lost 3 bases, with 10 bases spanning the gap. The CDR3 region is CASSQIGDTGELFF. CDR3 DNA sequence: TGTGCCAGCAGTCAAATAGGGGACACCGGGGAGCTGTTTTTT.

The V call is TRBV11-2, the J call TRBJ2-5; D is ambiguous. CDR1 and CDR2 (germline): SGHAT, FQNNGV. The ends were cut back, 5 bases at V and 4 bases at J, with 20 bases in the middle. CDR3 length: 16 residues. The CDR3 DNA is TGTGCCAGCAGCCATACAGACCGCAACTGGTTAGAGACCCAGTACTTC. Encoded protein: CASSHTDRNWLETQYF.

The V call is TRBV2, the J call TRBJ2-7, with 9 bases identical to TRBD1. The J segment lost 6 bases and the V segment lost 5 bases, leaving 11 bases of the junction unmatched. Germline V gene data show CDR1 as SNHLY and CDR2 as FYNNEI. CDR3 length equals 15 residues. CDR3 in amino acids: CASSQTDRGLGEQYF. DNA for the CDR3: TGTGCCAGCAGTCAAACGGACAGGGGCTTGGGCGAGCAGTACTTC.

The V call is TRBV9, the J call TRBJ2-5, with D perhaps matching TRBD2 (6 bases). This CDR3 comprises 14 residues. Per germline, CDR1 SGDLS and CDR2 YYNGEE. The V and J ends lost 4 bases and 3 bases respectively, with 13 bases between them. DNA for the CDR3: TGTGCCAGCAGCCCCCGGGGGAACAAAGAGACCCAGTACTTC. Its translation: CASSPRGNKETQYF.

This chain connects TRBV28 to TRBJ2-3, with 8 bases identical to TRBD2. The CDR3 has 15 residues. Germline V CDR1 and CDR2: MDHEN, SYDVKM. V was pared by 5 bases and J by 2 bases, with 6 bases of the junction left unmatched. CDR3 in DNA: TGTGCCAGCAGTAGAGCGGGAGAAGACACAGATACGCAGTATTTT. Protein product: CASSRAGEDTDTQYF.

The gene calls are TRBV5-8 and TRBJ2-7; D gene uncertain. Looked up from germline, CDR1 is SGHTS and CDR2 is YDEGEE. The CDR3 length is 12 residues. V dropped 0 bases and J dropped 2 bases, with 3 bases sitting between them. The CDR3 DNA is TGTGCCAGCAGCTTGGCCGCCTACGAGCAGTACTTC. It specifies CASSLAAYEQYF. Drawing the rest from reference TRBV5-8 and TRBJ2-7, the complete variable domain is EAGVTQSPTHLIKTRGQQATLRCSPISGHTSVYWYQQALGLGLQFLLWYDEGEERNRGNFPPRFSGRQFPNYSSELNVNALELEDSALYLCASSLAAYEQYFGPGTRLTVT.

The CDR3 loop reads CASSVAFSDTQYF. As DNA, the CDR3 is TGTGCCAGCAGCGTAGCGTTCTCAGATACGCAGTATTTT. V is TRBV9 and J is TRBJ2-3; unclear D gene. This CDR3 spans 13 amino acids. Between the trimmed V and J ends, which lost 0 bases and 4 bases, there was a span of 6 bases. CDR1 is SGDLS, CDR2 YYNGEE, per germline.

The genes are TRBV3-1 (or the pseudogene TRBV3-2) and TRBJ2-3; 8 bases fit TRBD1. Germline V gene sequence: CDR1 LGHDT, CDR2 YNNKEL (reference sequence). The CDR3 runs to 16 residues. Trimming cost V 2 bases and J 2 bases; bases outside gene matches: 6. The CDR3 protein is CASSQYRQGTTDTQYF. The CDR3, as DNA: TGTGCCAGCAGCCAATACAGACAGGGGACCACAGATACGCAGTATTTT.

The rearrangement uses TRBV2 and TRBJ2-7; no reliable D call. Germline V gene data show CDR1 as SNHLY and CDR2 as FYNNEI. This CDR3 has 12 amino acids. With 4 bases removed from V and 0 bases from J, the gap between germline ends came to 4 bases. The CDR3 loop is CASSASSYEQYF. The CDR3 region has the DNA TGTGCCAGCAGTGCGAGCTCCTACGAGCAGTACTTC.

This rearrangement joins TRBV7-8 to TRBJ1-6; no reliable D call. This CDR3 spans 15 amino acids. Germline V gene lookup returns CDR1 SGHVS and CDR2 FQNEAQ. V shed 1 base and J shed 8 bases, with 12 bases lying between them. In nucleotides, the CDR3 is TGTGCCAGCAGCTTAGTAGTACAGTCACATTCACCCCTCCACTTT. Protein: CASSLVVQSHSPLHF.

CDR3 nucleotides: TGTGCCAGCAGCTCCCCCAAAGCGACAGGCGGCACCGGGGAGCTGTTTTTT. Its protein product is CASSSPKATGGTGELFF. This rearrangement joins TRBV7-9 to TRBJ2-2; possibly TRBD1 for D (6 bases). Germline CDR1 SEHNR, CDR2 FQNEAQ (reference sequence). CDR3 length equals 17 residues. Trimming took 4 bases from V and 4 from J, leaving 19 bases between them.

V usage is TRBV5-8 and J usage is TRBJ2-7; the D gene is possibly TRBD1 (5 bases). Germline CDR1 is SGHTS and CDR2 is YDEGEE. Trimming took off 1 base at V and 3 bases at J, with 11 bases between the two ends. This CDR3 comprises 14 residues. CDR3 protein: CASSLQGAIYEQYF. The CDR3 bases are TGTGCCAGCAGCTTGCAGGGCGCGATCTACGAGCAGTACTTC.

In its sample, this clone was seen once. The chain has TRBV10-3 and TRBJ2-3; 10 bases are a match to TRBD2. The V segment lost 6 bases and the J segment 0 bases; nucleotides outside the gene matches: 3. The CDR3 length is 15 residues. CDR1 is ENHRY and CDR2 is SYGVKD in the germline V gene. CDR3 bases: TGTGCCATCAGGGGGACTAGCGTGAGCACAGATACGCAGTATTTT. Translation: CAIRGTSVSTDTQYF.

V and J are TRBV6-6 and TRBJ2-5; 9 bases align to TRBD1. After removal of 10 bases from V and 5 bases from J, the junction contained 11 bases not matched to a gene. The germline V gene encodes CDR1 MNHNY and CDR2 SVGAGI (reference sequence). This CDR3 is 14 amino acids long. CDR3 in amino acids: CATRTTGGAETQYF. The DNA for the CDR3 is TGTGCCACCAGAACCACAGGGGGCGCGGAGACCCAGTACTTC.

This chain links TRBV6-5 with TRBJ1-1, with 7 nucleotides matching TRBD1. The CDR3 spans 14 residues. J gave up 7 bases and V 0 bases, and 5 bases lay outside the gene matches. Germline loops: CDR1 MNHEY, CDR2 SVGAGI. CDR3 region: CASSYSGTEFEAFF. The CDR3 region has the DNA TGTGCCAGCAGTTACTCAGGGACAGAGTTTGAAGCTTTCTTT.

The chain joins TRBV9 to TRBJ1-1; D perhaps matches TRBD1 (5 bases). Per germline, CDR1 SGDLS and CDR2 YYNGEE. The V and J ends lost 4 bases and 0 bases respectively, with 19 bases between them. This CDR3 is built from 17 residues. The CDR3 region is CASSSMLGTSMNTEAFF. DNA of the CDR3: TGTGCCAGCAGCTCTATGTTGGGGACTTCAATGAACACTGAAGCTTTCTTT.

The rearrangement uses TRBV19 and TRBJ2-7, with 11 positions matching TRBD2. The germline gives CDR1 LNHDA, CDR2 SQIVND (reference sequence). J gave up 3 bases and V 2 bases, and 3 bases lay outside the gene matches. CDR3 length: 15 amino acids. CDR3 nucleotides: TGTGCCAGTAGTATACTACTAGCGGGAGACTACGAGCAGTACTTC. Translated, it gives CASSILLAGDYEQYF.

The rearrangement joins TRBV28 to TRBJ1-2; weak D call: TRBD1 (6 bases). Germline V gene data show CDR1 as MDHEN and CDR2 as SYDVKM. Trimming took off 5 bases at V and 8 bases at J, with 18 bases between the two ends. This CDR3 spans 14 amino acids. Here the CDR3 reads CASSPTDRIGGYTF. The CDR3 DNA is TGTGCCAGCAGTCCCACCGACAGGATTGGCGGCTACACCTTC.

The rearrangement links TRBV19 to TRBJ1-5; 8 positions match TRBD1. V lost 7 bases, J lost 2 bases, and 7 bases stayed unmatched. CDR3 length: 15 amino acids. Germline CDR1 and CDR2: LNHDA and SQIVND (reference sequence). The CDR3 bases are TGTGCCAGTACCACGGCGGACAGGGGCAATCAGCCCCAGCATTTT. This codes for CASTTADRGNQPQHF.

The chain is built from TRBV27 and TRBJ1-4; D is possibly TRBD1 (5 bases). The CDR3 runs 15 residues. Trimming cost V 7 bases and J 5 bases, with 17 bases left between them. Germline CDR1 reads MNHEY; CDR2 reads SMNVEV (reference sequence). CDR3: CASTQTGGWNEKLFF. The CDR3 DNA reads as TGTGCCAGCACCCAGACGGGGGGGTGGAATGAAAAACTGTTTTTT. Supplemented by reference TRBV27 and TRBJ1-4, the full variable domain reads EAQVTQNPRYLITVTGKKLTVTCSQNMNHEYMSWYRQDPGLGLRQIYYSMNVEVTDKGDVPEGYKVSRKEKRNFPLILESPSPNQTSLYFCASTQTGGWNEKLFFGSGTQLSVL.

The chain joins TRBV6-5 to TRBJ2-1; no clear D. Germline assignment: CDR1 MNHEY and CDR2 SVGAGI. The CDR3 covers 13 residues. V was cut by 1 base and J by 6 bases, with 7 bases left in between. CDR3 region: CASSYYQFNEQFF. CDR3 DNA: TGTGCCAGCAGTTACTACCAGTTCAATGAGCAGTTCTTC.

The chain links TRBV2 to TRBJ1-1; D is ambiguous. This CDR3 has 12 residues. Germline V lookup: CDR1 SNHLY, CDR2 FYNNEI. V was clipped by 6 bases and J by 5 bases, with 10 bases between them. CDR3 protein: CASRVSLTEAFF. In DNA, the CDR3 is TGTGCCAGCAGGGTATCGCTAACTGAAGCTTTCTTT.

The chain joins TRBV30 to TRBJ1-2; D gene uncertain. The CDR3 contains 12 residues. CDR1 and CDR2 from the germline V gene are GTSNPN and SVGIG (reference sequence). V was clipped by 1 base and J by 5 bases, with 8 bases between them. Here the CDR3 DNA reads TGTGCCTGGAGTGGAGGCATATATGGCTACACCTTC. The encoded protein is CAWSGGIYGYTF.